This TCR beta chain was recovered during a study of cytomegalovirus exposure and HLA in healthy donors. This PCR relied on a set of 60 Vbeta primers and 13 Jbeta primers. Data came from immunoSEQ multiplex PCR; TCRdb stores just in-frame clones and leaves some out. The sample has about 160,000 clones; about 65% are singletons. The CDR3 has 17 amino acids. V was clipped by 5 bases and J by 3 bases; unmatched bases: 12. Germline lookup yields CDR1 LNHNV and CDR2 YYDKDF (reference sequence). The TCR originated in a middle-aged man in good health and CMV-seropositive. The chain joins TRBV15 to TRBJ2-7; 11 bases fit TRBD2. Sequences were obtained from PBMCs. DNA of the CDR3: TGTGCCACCAGCGATGGCACGGGACTAGCGGTTTACTACGAGCAGTACTTC. Translation gives CATSDGTGLAVYYEQYF.